These T cell receptor beta chains were read from a single sample in a study of blood T cell repertoires in COVID-19. Profiled with immunoSEQ multiplex PCR; TCRdb holds only in-frame clones, not every one. Found here are around 150,000 clones, approximately 84% of them singletons; the top ten hold more than 7.5%. Sequenced material: peripheral blood. The source of these receptors is a woman aged 55-69 years with COVID-19, enrolled during active disease. Each CDR3 is given with its conserved first and last residue. Fields, in order: J gene, V gene, D gene, clone size, CDR3 protein, CDR3 DNA. D genes are given only for firm matches. Rows give clone size only sometimes, using once, few, many, or a class for an expanded clone.

TRBJ1-5 | TRBV10-3 | TRBD1 | . | CAISDAKQGANQPQHF | TGTGCCATCAGCGATGCGAAACAGGGGGCCAATCAGCCCCAGCATTTT
TRBJ1-2 | TRBV6-5 | TRBD1 | few | CASSYTGQGGTYTF | TGTGCCAGCAGTTATACGGGACAGGGGGGTACATACACCTTC
TRBJ1-6 | TRBV19 | TRBD1 | . | CASSMRQGFGAGNSPLHF | TGTGCCAGTAGTATGCGACAGGGGTTCGGGGCTGGTAATTCACCCCTCCACTTT
TRBJ2-2 | TRBV5-1 | TRBD2 | . | CASSFVSGLGFGELFF | TGCGCCAGCAGCTTTGTTTCGGGACTAGGATTCGGGGAGCTGTTTTTT
TRBJ1-6 | TRBV9 | . | . | CASSPQEFYNSPLHF | TGTGCCAGCAGCCCACAGGAGTTCTATAATTCACCCCTCCACTTT
TRBJ2-3 | TRBV19 | . | . | CASSIGRGPTDTQYF | TGTGCCAGTAGTATCGGGCGGGGACCCACAGATACGCAGTATTTT
TRBJ2-1 | TRBV19 | . | . | CASRLDWAGGEQFF | TGTGCCAGTAGGCTCGACTGGGCCGGGGGTGAGCAGTTCTTC
TRBJ2-5 | TRBV7-9 | . | . | CASSLASGRGQETQYF | TGTGCCAGCAGCTTAGCGTCCGGTAGGGGGCAAGAGACCCAGTACTTC
TRBJ1-6 | TRBV10-2 | TRBD1 | . | CASSLPGQGVGSPLHF | TGCGCCAGCAGTCTCCCGGGACAGGGAGTTGGTTCACCCCTCCACTTT
TRBJ2-1 | TRBV5-1 | TRBD2 | . | CASSFTAGGRPNEQFF | TGCGCCAGCAGCTTTACTGCGGGAGGGAGGCCAAATGAGCAGTTCTTC
TRBJ1-5 | TRBV18 | TRBD1 | . | CASSLTGGLNQPQHF | TGTGCCAGCTCCCTAACAGGGGGTCTCAATCAGCCCCAGCATTTT
TRBJ1-2 | TRBV21-1 | . | once | CASSKEGTQGRGYGYTF | TGTGCCAGCAGCAAAGAGGGGACCCAGGGGAGGGGCTATGGCTACACCTTC
TRBJ2-4 | TRBV28 | TRBD1 | . | CASSLADRQGIQYF | TGTGCCAGCAGTTTGGCGGACAGGCAGGGCATTCAGTACTTC
TRBJ2-1 | TRBV6-5 | . | once | CASRNSRGGNEQFF | TGTGCCAGCAGAAACTCCCGGGGTGGGAATGAGCAGTTCTTC
TRBJ1-1 | TRBV27 | TRBD1 | . | CASTLQSGTGSTEAFF | TGTGCCAGCACCTTACAATCTGGGACAGGGTCCACTGAAGCTTTCTTT
TRBJ2-2 | TRBV23-1 | . | . | CASSPPTGSPVIGTGELFF | TGCGCCAGCAGTCCCCCGACGGGGTCCCCCGTCATAGGCACCGGGGAGCTGTTTTTT
TRBJ1-1 | TRBV14 | . | . | CASSQVGLSNTEAFF | TGTGCCAGCAGCCAAGTAGGACTCTCGAACACTGAAGCTTTCTTT
TRBJ2-1 | TRBV18 | TRBD2 | once | CASSRTSGSNEQFF | TGTGCCAGCTCTAGGACTAGCGGGAGTAATGAGCAGTTCTTC
TRBJ1-1 | TRBV6-5 | . | . | CAGAGLLNTEAFF | TGTGCCGGGGCGGGGCTTTTGAACACTGAAGCTTTCTTT
TRBJ1-1 | TRBV18 | . | . | CASSPAGWEAFF | TGTGCCAGCTCACCGGCGGGGTGGGAAGCTTTCTTT
TRBJ1-6 | TRBV6-6 | . | few | CAITTSGDRRNSPLHF | TGTGCCATCACGACCTCGGGGGACCGCAGGAATTCACCCCTCCACTTT
TRBJ2-2 | TRBV19 | . | . | CASSIAGGTGELFF | TGTGCCAGTAGTATAGCAGGGGGGACCGGGGAGCTGTTTTTT
TRBJ1-3 | TRBV30 | TRBD1 | once | CAWSVKGARGNTIYF | TGTGCCTGGAGTGTTAAGGGGGCGCGTGGAAACACCATATATTTT
TRBJ1-1 | TRBV12-3/TRBV12-4 | TRBD1 | . | CASSEQGTTEAFF | TGTGCCAGCAGCGAACAGGGGACAACGGAAGCTTTCTTT
TRBJ1-5 | TRBV12-3/TRBV12-4 | . | once | CASRPGGNQPQHF | TGTGCCAGCAGACCGGGGGGCAATCAGCCCCAGCATTTT
TRBJ1-2 | TRBV9 | TRBD1 | . | CASSSNSRTGKRYTF | TGTGCCAGCAGCTCTAACAGCAGGACAGGGAAGCGCTACACCTTC
TRBJ2-2 | TRBV5-1 | . | . | CASSSDGLNTGELFF | TGCGCCAGCAGTTCCGATGGACTCAACACCGGGGAGCTGTTTTTT
TRBJ1-1 | TRBV5-1 | . | . | CASQFGGGDTEAFF | TGCGCCAGTCAATTCGGGGGAGGTGACACTGAAGCTTTCTTT
TRBJ2-5 | TRBV5-4 | TRBD2 | . | CASSLTGLLQETQYF | TGTGCCAGCAGTTTGACGGGACTACTTCAAGAGACCCAGTACTTC
TRBJ2-1 | TRBV19 | . | . | CASRWGDEQFF | TGTGCCAGTAGGTGGGGGGATGAGCAGTTCTTC
TRBJ1-1 | TRBV5-8 | . | . | CASSLSTEAFF | TGTGCCAGCAGCTTGTCGACTGAAGCTTTCTTT
TRBJ2-7 | TRBV12-2 | . | . | CASRLGTSGSCGYEQYF | TGTGCAAGTCGCTTAGGGACTAGCGGGAGTTGCGGGTACGAGCAGTACTTC
TRBJ1-2 | TRBV2 | TRBD1 | . | CASMMDRGDYGYTF | TGTGCCAGCATGATGGACAGGGGAGACTATGGCTACACCTTC
TRBJ1-2 | TRBV5-1 | TRBD1 | . | CASSLAPGTENFYGYTF | TGCGCCAGCAGCTTGGCCCCCGGGACAGAGAATTTCTATGGCTACACCTTC
TRBJ2-1 | TRBV15 | . | . | CATSRDQQSYNEQFF | TGTGCCACCAGCAGAGATCAACAGTCCTACAATGAGCAGTTCTTC
TRBJ2-2 | TRBV2 | . | . | CASSEAPEAGGELFF | TGTGCCAGCAGTGAAGCGCCTGAAGCAGGCGGGGAGCTGTTTTTT
TRBJ2-7 | TRBV15 | TRBD2 | once | CATSRTGTSGRRSYEQYF | TGTGCCACCAGCAGAACCGGGACTAGCGGGAGGAGGTCCTACGAGCAGTACTTC
TRBJ1-1 | TRBV6-5 | . | once | CASRAQGGGTEAFF | TGTGCCAGCAGAGCTCAGGGAGGAGGCACTGAAGCTTTCTTT
TRBJ1-2 | TRBV2 | . | few | CASRRQSNYGYTF | TGTGCCAGCCGCCGACAGTCCAACTATGGCTACACCTTC
TRBJ1-3 | TRBV10-1 | . | . | CASSPGLSGNTIYF | TGCGCCAGCAGTCCAGGGCTCTCTGGAAACACCATATATTTT
TRBJ1-1 | TRBV6-5 | TRBD1 | . | CASRATRDSRIEAFF | TGTGCCAGCAGGGCTACGAGGGACAGTAGAATTGAAGCTTTCTTT
TRBJ2-1 | TRBV5-6 | . | . | CASSPRSYNEQFF | TGTGCCAGCAGTCCGCGGTCCTACAATGAGCAGTTCTTC
TRBJ2-2 | TRBV18 | TRBD1 | . | CASSPQGAITGELFF | TGTGCCAGCTCGCCACAGGGGGCAATCACCGGGGAGCTGTTTTTT
TRBJ2-1 | TRBV18 | TRBD2 | . | CASSPGLAGAWNEQFF | TGTGCCAGCTCACCCGGACTAGCGGGAGCATGGAATGAGCAGTTCTTC
TRBJ2-1 | TRBV29-1 | TRBD2 | few | CSVSTQSGGVSYNEQFF | TGCAGCGTTTCTACCCAGTCGGGGGGGGTATCCTACAATGAGCAGTTCTTC
TRBJ2-6 | TRBV18 | TRBD1 | . | CASSPPGTGPSGANVLTF | TGTGCCAGCTCACCCCCCGGGACAGGCCCCTCTGGGGCCAACGTCCTGACTTTC
TRBJ1-1 | TRBV18 | TRBD1 | once | CASSLAQGARAEAFF | TGTGCCAGCTCACTCGCCCAGGGGGCGCGAGCTGAAGCTTTCTTT
TRBJ2-2 | TRBV30 | TRBD1 | once | CAWRDGTANTGELFF | TGTGCCTGGAGGGATGGGACAGCGAACACCGGGGAGCTGTTTTTT
TRBJ2-2 | TRBV9 | . | . | CASSVVVSGELFF | TGTGCCAGCAGCGTAGTGGTCAGCGGGGAGCTGTTTTTT
TRBJ1-2 | TRBV6-1 | . | . | CASSEEPPPLTGGYTF | TGTGCCAGCAGTGAAGAACCCCCCCCTCTCACAGGTGGCTACACCTTC
TRBJ2-1 | TRBV19 | TRBD1 | . | CASSVPSQGALNEQFF | TGTGCCAGTAGTGTCCCGTCACAGGGGGCTCTGAATGAGCAGTTCTTC
TRBJ1-6 | TRBV2 | . | . | CASSEAQESPLHF | TGTGCCAGCAGTGAAGCGCAGGAATCACCCCTCCACTTT
TRBJ1-6 | TRBV6-5 | TRBD1 | . | CASSSRQGGAPLHF | TGTGCCAGCAGCTCCCGACAGGGGGGAGCACCCCTCCACTTT
TRBJ1-5 | TRBV5-8 | . | few | CASSLVAGNSNQPQHF | TGTGCCAGCAGCTTGGTGGCAGGGAACAGCAATCAGCCCCAGCATTTT
TRBJ1-5 | TRBV30 | . | . | CAWSVSVSNQPQHF | TGTGCCTGGAGTGTTTCTGTTAGCAATCAGCCCCAGCATTTT
TRBJ2-1 | TRBV7-2 | . | few | CASSRHLNEQFF | TGTGCCAGCAGCCGACATCTTAATGAGCAGTTCTTC
TRBJ1-1 | TRBV7-8 | . | . | CASSLVRSAYNTEAFF | TGTGCCAGCAGCTTAGTGAGGTCAGCCTACAACACTGAAGCTTTCTTT
TRBJ2-1 | TRBV14 | TRBD2 | . | CASSQENSLGLTRLYNEQFF | TGTGCCAGCAGCCAAGAGAACTCCTTGGGACTAACACGGCTTTACAATGAGCAGTTCTTC